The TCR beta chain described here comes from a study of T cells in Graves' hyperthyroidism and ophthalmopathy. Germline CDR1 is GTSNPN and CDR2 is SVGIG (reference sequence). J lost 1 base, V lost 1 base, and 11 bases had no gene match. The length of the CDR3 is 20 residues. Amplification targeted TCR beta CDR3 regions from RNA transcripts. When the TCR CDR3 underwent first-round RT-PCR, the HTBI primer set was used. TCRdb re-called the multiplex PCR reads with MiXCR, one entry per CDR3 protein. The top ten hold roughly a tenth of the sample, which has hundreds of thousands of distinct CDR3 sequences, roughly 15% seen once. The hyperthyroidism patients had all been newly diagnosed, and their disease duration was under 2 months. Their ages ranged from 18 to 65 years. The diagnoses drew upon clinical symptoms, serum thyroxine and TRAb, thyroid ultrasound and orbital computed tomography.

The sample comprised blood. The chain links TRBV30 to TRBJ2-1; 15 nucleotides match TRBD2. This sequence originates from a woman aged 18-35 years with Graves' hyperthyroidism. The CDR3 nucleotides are TGTGCCTGGAGTGCTGTCCGGACTAGCGGGAGGGCCCTATCCTACAATGAGCAGTTCTTC. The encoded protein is CAWSAVRTSGRALSYNEQFF.